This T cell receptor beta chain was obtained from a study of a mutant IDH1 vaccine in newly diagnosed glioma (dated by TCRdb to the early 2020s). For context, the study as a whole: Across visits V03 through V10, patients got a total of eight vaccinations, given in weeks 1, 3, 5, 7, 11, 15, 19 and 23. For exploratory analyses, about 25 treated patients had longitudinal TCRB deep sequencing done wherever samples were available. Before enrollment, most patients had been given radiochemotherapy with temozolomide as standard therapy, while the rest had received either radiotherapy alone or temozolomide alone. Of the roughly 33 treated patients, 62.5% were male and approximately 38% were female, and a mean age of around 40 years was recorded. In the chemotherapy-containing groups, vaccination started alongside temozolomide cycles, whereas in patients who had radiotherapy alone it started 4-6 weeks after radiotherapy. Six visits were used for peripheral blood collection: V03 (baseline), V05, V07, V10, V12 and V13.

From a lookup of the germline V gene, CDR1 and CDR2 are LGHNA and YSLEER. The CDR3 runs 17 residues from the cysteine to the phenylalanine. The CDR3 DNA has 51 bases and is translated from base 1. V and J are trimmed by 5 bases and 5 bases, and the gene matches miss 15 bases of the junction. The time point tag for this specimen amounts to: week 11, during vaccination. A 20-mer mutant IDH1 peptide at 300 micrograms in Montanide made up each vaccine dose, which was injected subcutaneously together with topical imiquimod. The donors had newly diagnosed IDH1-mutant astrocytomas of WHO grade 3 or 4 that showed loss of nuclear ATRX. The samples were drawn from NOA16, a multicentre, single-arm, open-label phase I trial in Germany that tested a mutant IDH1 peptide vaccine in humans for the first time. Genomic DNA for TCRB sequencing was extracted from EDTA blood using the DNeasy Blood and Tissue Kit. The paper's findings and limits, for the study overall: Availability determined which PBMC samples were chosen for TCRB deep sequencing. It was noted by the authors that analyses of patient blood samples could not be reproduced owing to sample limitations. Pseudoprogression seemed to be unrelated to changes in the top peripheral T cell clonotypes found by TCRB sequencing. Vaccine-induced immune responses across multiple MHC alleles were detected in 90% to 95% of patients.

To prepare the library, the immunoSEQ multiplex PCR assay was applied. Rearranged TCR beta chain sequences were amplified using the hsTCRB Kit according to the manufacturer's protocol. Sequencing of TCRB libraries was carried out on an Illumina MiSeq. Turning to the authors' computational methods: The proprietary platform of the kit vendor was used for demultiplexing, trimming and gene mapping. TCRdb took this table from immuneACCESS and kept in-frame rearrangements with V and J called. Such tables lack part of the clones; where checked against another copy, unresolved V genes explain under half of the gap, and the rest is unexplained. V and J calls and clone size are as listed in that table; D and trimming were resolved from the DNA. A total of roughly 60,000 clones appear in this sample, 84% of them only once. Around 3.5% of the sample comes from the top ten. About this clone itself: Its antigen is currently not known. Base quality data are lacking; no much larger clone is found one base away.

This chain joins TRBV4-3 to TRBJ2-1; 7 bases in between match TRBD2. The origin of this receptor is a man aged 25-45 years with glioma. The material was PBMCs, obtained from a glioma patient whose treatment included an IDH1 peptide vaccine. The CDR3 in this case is CASSESPAAGVNNEQFF. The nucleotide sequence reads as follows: TGCGCCAGCAGCGAATCCCCAGCCGCGGGGGTCAACAATGAGCAGTTCTTC.